This is a list of T cell receptor beta chains from one sample in a study of technical replicates of blood from a handful of donors. Only in-frame clones appear in the TCRdb table, and some are missing; sequencing was by immunoSEQ multiplex PCR. The table lists some 82,000 clones, around 94% of them singletons, with approximately 0.42% in the top ten. Sequencing was carried out using T cells isolated from PBMCs. These receptors came from a human donor in good health. The CDR3 runs from the conserved cysteine through the conserved F or W. Each record gives: V gene, clone size, J gene, D gene, CDR3 protein, CDR3 DNA. A D gene is named only where the DNA matches it firmly. For some rows the clone size is stated as once, few or many, or as a class when expanded; others skip it.

TRBV7-2	-	TRBJ1-2	-	CASSLATAEGYTF	TGTGCCAGCAGCTTAGCCACTGCCGAGGGCTACACCTTC
TRBV7-3	-	TRBJ2-3	-	CASSLVGADTQYF	TGTGCCAGCAGCTTAGTGGGGGCTGATACGCAGTATTTT
TRBV4-1	-	TRBJ2-7	TRBD2	CASSQLSNSGRASKKQYF	TGCGCCAGCAGCCAACTTAGTAATAGCGGGAGAGCCTCTAAGAAGCAGTACTTC
TRBV9	-	TRBJ1-1	-	CASSVEEGGTEAFF	TGTGCCAGCAGCGTAGAGGAAGGCGGCACTGAAGCTTTCTTT
TRBV2	-	TRBJ1-4	-	CASSENGEKLFF	TGTGCCAGCAGTGAAAACGGGGAAAAACTGTTTTTT
TRBV7-3	-	TRBJ2-7	TRBD1	CASSIGPGQGAYEQYF	TGTGCCAGCAGCATCGGCCCGGGACAGGGGGCTTACGAGCAGTACTTC
TRBV10-1	-	TRBJ2-7	-	CASSEQAPLHEQYF	TGCGCCAGCAGTGAGCAGGCTCCTCTGCACGAGCAGTACTTC
TRBV7-6	few	TRBJ2-2	-	CASSLGGGAYTGELFF	TGTGCCAGCAGCTTAGGTGGAGGGGCGTACACCGGGGAGCTGTTTTTT
TRBV25-1	-	TRBJ1-2	-	CASSQGHYGYTF	TGTGCCAGCAGCCAGGGGCACTATGGCTACACCTTC
TRBV29-1	-	TRBJ2-7	-	CSVEEDRPIYEQYF	TGCAGCGTTGAAGAGGACAGACCGATCTACGAGCAGTACTTC
TRBV5-1	-	TRBJ1-1	-	CASSLAGQGGTEAFF	TGCGCCAGCAGCTTGGCTGGGCAGGGCGGCACTGAAGCTTTCTTT
TRBV7-3	-	TRBJ2-7	-	CASSYRDSYEQYF	TGTGCCAGCAGCTATAGAGACAGCTACGAGCAGTACTTC
TRBV27	-	TRBJ1-1	-	CASSTTGNTEAFF	TGTGCCAGCAGTACTACAGGGAACACTGAAGCTTTCTTT
TRBV19	-	TRBJ1-1	-	CASNVGARAQRGTEAFF	TGTGCCAGTAACGTGGGGGCCAGGGCGCAAAGGGGCACTGAAGCTTTCTTT
TRBV25-1	once	TRBJ2-3	-	CASSERQYDTQYF	TGTGCCAGCAGTGAACGTCAGTATGATACGCAGTATTTT
TRBV5-1	-	TRBJ1-1	TRBD1	CASSLAVRTGEDTEAFF	TGCGCCAGCAGCTTGGCCGTGCGGACAGGGGAGGACACTGAAGCTTTCTTT
TRBV4-3	-	TRBJ1-2	TRBD1	CASSQADRAYTF	TGCGCCAGCAGCCAAGCGGACAGGGCTTACACCTTC
TRBV19	-	TRBJ1-2	-	CASAENYGYTF	TGTGCCAGTGCAGAAAACTATGGCTACACCTTC